A single sample is the source of the 22 T cell receptor beta chains below, sequenced in a study of immune heterogeneity within non-small cell lung tumors. The template for each sample was roughly 600 ng of genomic DNA, which had been extracted from bulk tumor tissue. Spaced far apart, several biopsies were taken from each primary tumor during surgery. Curative operations were performed on patients who had untreated, newly diagnosed non-small cell lung cancer. Multiplex PCR employing 32 V and 13 J primers generated amplicons of the TCR beta CDR3. TCRdb recomputed calls from the multiplex PCR reads with MiXCR, one row per CDR3 protein. The repertoire includes several thousand distinct CDR3 sequences, roughly 35% of them detected once, and more than 12% sits in the top ten. The sequencing sample was made of lung tumor tissue. These TCRs come from a man aged 65 to 79 with non-small cell lung cancer.

A few counts support this clonotype. The rearrangement uses TRBV27 and TRBJ1-5, with 8 bases matching TRBD1. This CDR3 has 13 residues. The germline gives CDR1 MNHEY, CDR2 SMNVEV (reference sequence). Trimming removed 6 bases from V and 4 bases from J; junction bases left unmatched: 2. This chain's CDR3 is CASSWDRNQPQHF. The CDR3 coding sequence is TGTGCCAGCAGCTGGGACAGGAATCAGCCCCAGCATTTT.

This clonotype turned up a few times. This rearrangement joins TRBV10-2 to TRBJ2-1, with D tentatively TRBD2 (6 bases). V was shortened by 2 bases and J by 0 bases, with 8 bases between the two germline ends. CDR3 length: 15 amino acids. Germline CDR1 is WSHSY and CDR2 is SAAADI. As DNA, the CDR3 is TGCGCCAGCAGTGAGGTAGCGGTCTCCTACAATGAGCAGTTCTTC. Translating gives CASSEVAVSYNEQFF.

The rearrangement joins TRBV11-1 to TRBJ2-1; maybe TRBD1 (6 bases). The CDR3 sequence is 13 residues long. Germline CDR1 is SGHAT and CDR2 is FQDESV (reference sequence). V lost 1 base and J lost 5, with 6 bases in between. CDR3: CASSLDRDNEQFF. CDR3 bases: TGTGCCAGCAGCTTAGACAGGGACAATGAGCAGTTCTTC. The full variable domain, in which reference TRBV11-1 and TRBJ2-1 provide the parts outside the CDR3, is EAEVAQSPRYKITEKSQAVAFWCDPISGHATLYWYRQILGQGPELLVQFQDESVVDDSQLPKDRFSAERLKGVDSTLKIQPAELGDSAMYLCASSLDRDNEQFFGPGTRLTVL.

V gene TRBV19 combines with J gene TRBJ2-5, with 8 positions matching TRBD1. Germline V gene lookup returns CDR1 LNHDA and CDR2 SQIVND (reference sequence). Germline trimming cut 7 bases from V and 4 bases from J; bases unmatched to any gene: 8. The CDR3 sequence is 14 residues long. This CDR3 reads CASTIGQGSETQYF. As DNA, the CDR3 is TGTGCCAGTACTATCGGACAGGGCTCAGAGACCCAGTACTTC.

This clonotype came up a few times. This chain links TRBV7-2 with TRBJ2-1; D is undetermined. V was cut by 5 bases and J by 5 bases, with 13 bases left in between. The CDR3 extends over 14 amino acids. The germline V gene has CDR1 SGHTA and CDR2 FQGNSA. The DNA for the CDR3 is TGTGCCAGCAGCCCAGGCATAGCAGACAATGAGCAGTTCTTC. This sequence encodes CASSPGIADNEQFF. The whole variable domain, filled in from reference TRBV7-2 and TRBJ2-1, reads GAGVSQSPSNKVTEKGKDVELRCDPISGHTALYWYRQSLGQGLEFLIYFQGNSAPDKSGLPSDRFSAERTGGSVSTLTIQRTQQEDSAVYLCASSPGIADNEQFFGPGTRLTVL.

This clonotype is large within its sample. This chain connects TRBV6-2 or TRBV6-3 to TRBJ2-3; D assignment may be TRBD1 or TRBD2 (5 bases each). There are 13 residues in the CDR3. The germline CDR1 and CDR2 sequences are MNHEY and SVGEGT. V was trimmed by 0 bases and J by 8 bases, leaving 9 bases between them. This CDR3 is CASSYSGRGTQYF. In DNA form, the CDR3 reads TGTGCCAGCAGTTACTCGGGACGGGGTACGCAGTATTTT.

This chain joins TRBV11-3 and TRBJ1-1; no firm D call. V was trimmed by 1 base and J by 6 bases, leaving 9 bases between them. CDR1 is SGHNT, CDR2 YENEEA, per germline. This CDR3 spans 13 amino acids. CDR3 in DNA: TGTGCCAGCAGCTTAGCGGTTGCGGCTGAAGCTTTCTTT. This gives the protein CASSLAVAAEAFF.

Judged by abundance, this clonotype is medium-sized. This CDR3 reads CASSPTGTYEQYF. CDR3 sequence (DNA): TGCGCCAGCAGCCCTACAGGGACCTACGAGCAGTACTTC. This chain uses TRBV4-1 with TRBJ2-7; D possibly corresponds to TRBD1 (6 bases). The CDR3 is 13 amino acids. Trimming shortened V by 4 bases and J by 2 bases, and 9 bases separated the two germline ends. Germline CDR1 is MGHRA and CDR2 is YSYEKL.

By share, this clonotype ranks as large. V and J are TRBV9 and TRBJ1-1; D call uncertain. V lost 0 bases and J 3 bases, leaving 12 bases between the germline ends. CDR1 is SGDLS, CDR2 YYNGEE, per germline. The CDR3 covers 15 residues. This chain's CDR3 is CASSVDSNRYTEAFF. CDR3 coding DNA: TGTGCCAGCAGCGTAGACTCTAATCGATACACTGAAGCTTTCTTT.

This clonotype has just a few counts. The J gene is TRBJ1-1, the V gene TRBV2; TRBD1 agrees at 7 bases. CDR3 length equals 11 residues. V lost 8 bases to trimming and J lost 5 bases; unmatched junction nucleotides: 2. Germline V gives CDR1 SNHLY, CDR2 FYNNEI. The CDR3: CASSGGTEAFF. CDR3 coding DNA: TGTGCCAGCTCAGGGGGGACTGAAGCTTTCTTT. The whole variable domain, remainder taken from reference TRBV2 and TRBJ1-1, is EPEVTQTPSHQVTQMGQEVILRCVPISNHLYFYWYRQILGQKVEFLVSFYNNEISEKSEIFDDQFSVERPDGSNFTLKIRSTKLEDSAMYFCASSGGTEAFFGQGTRLTVV.

J is TRBJ1-4 and V is TRBV7-9; D is undetermined. The CDR3 covers 18 residues. The germline V gene encodes CDR1 SEHNR and CDR2 FQNEAQ (reference sequence). Trimming cost V 1 base and J 3 bases, with 18 bases left between them. CDR3: CASSLGDGYGTANEKLFF. CDR3 nucleotides: TGTGCCAGCAGCTTAGGCGATGGATACGGCACAGCTAATGAAAAACTGTTTTTT.

The rearrangement joins TRBV7-2 to TRBJ2-1, with D uncertain. This CDR3 contains 13 residues. Germline V lookup: CDR1 SGHTA, CDR2 FQGNSA. V was trimmed by 2 bases and J by 7 bases, leaving 9 bases between them. CDR3 in amino acids: CASSLSHGNEQFF. CDR3 sequence (DNA): TGTGCCAGCAGCTTATCCCATGGGAATGAGCAGTTCTTC.

This clonotype was seen a few times. V gene TRBV19 combines with J gene TRBJ2-1, with 8 bases matching TRBD1. This CDR3 contains 15 residues. From germline, CDR1 is LNHDA and CDR2 SQIVND (reference sequence). V lost 5 bases to trimming and J lost 5 bases; unmatched junction nucleotides: 8. CDR3 in DNA: TGTGCCAGTAGTCCGACAGGGGCGCTTAACAATGAGCAGTTCTTC. This codes for CASSPTGALNNEQFF.

The chain carries TRBV4-1 and TRBJ2-1; D not resolved. There are 13 residues in the CDR3. The germline V and J ends were trimmed by 2 bases and 10 bases, with 12 bases remaining between them. Germline lookup yields CDR1 MGHRA and CDR2 YSYEKL. CDR3 protein: CASSQSELTEQFF. CDR3 DNA: TGCGCCAGCAGCCAATCAGAGTTAACAGAGCAGTTCTTC.

This clonotype occurred a few times. The genes are TRBV7-8 and TRBJ2-7; the D is unclear. The CDR3 is 12 amino acids. Germline CDR1 is SGHVS and CDR2 is FQNEAQ. V gave up 2 bases and J gave up 3 bases, with 5 bases separating them. The CDR3 nucleotides are TGTGCCAGCAGCTTAATCAGCTACGAGCAGTACTTC. Encoded protein: CASSLISYEQYF. Variable domain in full (rest from reference TRBV7-8 and TRBJ2-7): GAGVSQSPRYKVAKRGQDVALRCDPISGHVSLFWYQQALGQGPEFLTYFQNEAQLDKSGLPSDRFFAERPEGSVSTLKIQRTQQEDSAVYLCASSLISYEQYFGPGTRLTVT.

Judged by abundance, this clonotype is large. CDR3 DNA sequence: TGTGCCAGCAGCCTCAACGGACTAGCCGACGCTCCGTTCTTC. It is translated as CASSLNGLADAPFF. The rearrangement uses TRBV11-1 and TRBJ2-1, with 8 bases aligning to TRBD2. The CDR3 loop spans 14 amino acids. CDR1 is SGHAT, CDR2 FQDESV, per germline (reference sequence). Unmatched junction bases numbered 15, after V lost 5 bases and J lost 15 bases.

V usage is TRBV9 and J usage is TRBJ1-6; D possibly corresponds to TRBD1 (5 bases). CDR3 length: 15 amino acids. V lost 0 bases and J 7 bases, leaving 11 bases between the germline ends. Germline V lookup: CDR1 SGDLS, CDR2 YYNGEE. For the CDR3, the DNA is TGTGCCAGCAGCGTAGAAGCAGGGTTGAATTCACCCCTCCACTTT. Residues: CASSVEAGLNSPLHF.

This clonotype was detected once. This rearrangement joins TRBV3-1 to TRBJ1-5; D is uncertain. This CDR3 region has 15 residues. Germline CDR1 is LGHDT and CDR2 is YNNKEL (reference sequence). V lost 3 bases, J lost 0 bases, and 9 bases lay in between. The DNA of the CDR3 is TGTGCCAGCAGCCAGGGCTTTTATAGCAATCAGCCCCAGCATTTT. As protein: CASSQGFYSNQPQHF.

This clonotype was detected a few times. This chain uses TRBV10-1 with TRBJ2-7, with D unresolved. Trimming shortened V by 4 bases and J by 4 bases, and 5 bases separated the two germline ends. From germline, CDR1 is WNHNN and CDR2 SYGVQD (reference sequence). The CDR3 loop spans 11 amino acids. CDR3 amino acids: CASSAGYEQYF. The CDR3 DNA is TGCGCCAGCAGTGCTGGATACGAGCAGTACTTC.

The chain employs TRBV20-1 and TRBJ1-2; 9 positions match TRBD1. Trimming removed 4 bases from V and 8 bases from J; junction bases left unmatched: 5. The germline V gene has CDR1 DFQATT and CDR2 SNEGSKA (reference sequence). This CDR3 has 12 residues. The CDR3 nucleotides read TGCAGTGCTACGGGGACAGGGCCGGGCTACACCTTC. This translates into CSATGTGPGYTF.

This chain uses TRBV28 with TRBJ2-7; TRBD1 matches 7 bases. The germline V gene has CDR1 MDHEN and CDR2 SYDVKM. The V and J ends lost 5 bases and 7 bases, in that order; junction bases with no gene match: 11. This CDR3 spans 14 amino acids. In DNA form, the CDR3 reads TGTGCCAGCAGTATCGCCGGGACAGTACAGGAGCAGTACTTC. This translates into CASSIAGTVQEQYF.

This clonotype is medium-sized (0.01 to 0.1%) within its sample. The rearrangement joins TRBV19 to TRBJ1-1; no clear D gene. Trimming cost V 4 bases and J 2 bases, with 8 bases left between them. This CDR3 region has 13 residues. Germline V gene lookup returns CDR1 LNHDA and CDR2 SQIVND (reference sequence). The CDR3 nucleotides read TGTGCCAGTAGTAGAGCAATTAACACTGAAGCTTTCTTT. Translated, it gives CASSRAINTEAFF.